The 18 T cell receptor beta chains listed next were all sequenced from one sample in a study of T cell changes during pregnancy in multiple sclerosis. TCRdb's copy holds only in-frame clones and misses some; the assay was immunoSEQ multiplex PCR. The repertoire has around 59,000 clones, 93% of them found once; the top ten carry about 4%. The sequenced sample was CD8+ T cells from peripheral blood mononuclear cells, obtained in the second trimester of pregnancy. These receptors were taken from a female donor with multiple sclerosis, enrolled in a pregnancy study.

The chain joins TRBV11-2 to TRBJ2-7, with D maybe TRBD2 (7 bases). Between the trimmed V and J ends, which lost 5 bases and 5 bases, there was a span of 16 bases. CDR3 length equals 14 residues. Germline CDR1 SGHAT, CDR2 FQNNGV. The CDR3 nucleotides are TGTGCCAGCAGCCCCTCCGCGGGGGCGGACGAGCAGTACTTC. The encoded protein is CASSPSAGADEQYF.

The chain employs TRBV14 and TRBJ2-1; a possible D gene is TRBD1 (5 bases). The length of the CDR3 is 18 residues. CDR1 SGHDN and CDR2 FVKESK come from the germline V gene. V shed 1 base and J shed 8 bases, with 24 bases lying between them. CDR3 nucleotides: TGTGCCAGCAGCCAAGGGCTCAGGGTCCCCCAGGGTAACCATGAGCAGTTCTTC. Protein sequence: CASSQGLRVPQGNHEQFF. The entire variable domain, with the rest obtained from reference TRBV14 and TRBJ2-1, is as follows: EAGVTQFPSHSVIEKGQTVTLRCDPISGHDNLYWYRRVMGKEIKFLLHFVKESKQDESGMPNNRFLAERTGGTYSTLKVQPAELEDSGVYFCASSQGLRVPQGNHEQFFGPGTRLTVL.

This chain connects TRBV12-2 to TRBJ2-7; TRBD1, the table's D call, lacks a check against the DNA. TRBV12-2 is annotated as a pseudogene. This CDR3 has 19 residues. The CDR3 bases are TGTGCAAGTCGCTTCCCTGGGTTCAGGGCCCGGGACACCCCCTACGAGCAGTACTTC. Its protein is CASRFPGFRARDTPYEQYF.

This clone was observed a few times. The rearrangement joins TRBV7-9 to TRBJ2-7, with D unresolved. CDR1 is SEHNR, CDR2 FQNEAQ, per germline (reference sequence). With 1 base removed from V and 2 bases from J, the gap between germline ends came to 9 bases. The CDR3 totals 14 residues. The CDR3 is CASSLGNYPYEQYF. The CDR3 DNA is TGTGCCAGCAGCTTAGGCAACTATCCCTACGAGCAGTACTTC.

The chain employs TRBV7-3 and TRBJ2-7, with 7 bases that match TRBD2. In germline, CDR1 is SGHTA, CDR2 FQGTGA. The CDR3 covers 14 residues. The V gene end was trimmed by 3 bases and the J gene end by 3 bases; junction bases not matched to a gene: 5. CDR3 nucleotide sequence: TGTGCCAGCAGCTTCTCCAGCGGGGACTACGAGCAGTACTTC. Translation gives CASSFSSGDYEQYF.

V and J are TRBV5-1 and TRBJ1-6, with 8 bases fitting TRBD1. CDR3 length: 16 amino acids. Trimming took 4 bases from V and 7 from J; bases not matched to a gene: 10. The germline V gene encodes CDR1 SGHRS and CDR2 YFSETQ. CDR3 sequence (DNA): TGCGCCAGCAGCACGGACAGGGTGTTCCCCAATTCACCCCTCCACTTT. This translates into CASSTDRVFPNSPLHF.

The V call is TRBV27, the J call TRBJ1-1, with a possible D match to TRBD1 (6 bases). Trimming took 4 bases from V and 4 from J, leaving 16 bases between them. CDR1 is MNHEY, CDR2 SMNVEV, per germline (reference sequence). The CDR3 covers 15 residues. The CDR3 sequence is CASSYNGGAGTEAFF. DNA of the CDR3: TGTGCCAGCAGTTATAATGGGGGGGCGGGCACTGAAGCTTTCTTT.

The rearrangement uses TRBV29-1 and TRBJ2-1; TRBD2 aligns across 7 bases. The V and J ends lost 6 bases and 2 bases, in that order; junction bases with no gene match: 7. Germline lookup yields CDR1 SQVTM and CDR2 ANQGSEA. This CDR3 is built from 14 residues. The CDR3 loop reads CSVCSGTTYNEQFF. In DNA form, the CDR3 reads TGCAGCGTATGCAGCGGGACCACCTACAATGAGCAGTTCTTC.

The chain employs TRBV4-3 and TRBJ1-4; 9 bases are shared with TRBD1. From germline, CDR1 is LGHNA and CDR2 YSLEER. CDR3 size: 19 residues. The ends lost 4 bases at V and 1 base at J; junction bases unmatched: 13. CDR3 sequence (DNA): TGCGCCAGCAGCCCGGGACAGGGCGTACCACGGCGAACTAATGAAAAACTGTTTTTT. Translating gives CASSPGQGVPRRTNEKLFF.

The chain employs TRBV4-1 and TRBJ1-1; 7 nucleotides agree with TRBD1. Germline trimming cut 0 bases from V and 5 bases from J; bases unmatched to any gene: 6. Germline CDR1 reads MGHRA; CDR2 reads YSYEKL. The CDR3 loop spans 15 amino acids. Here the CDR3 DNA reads TGCGCCAGCAGCCAAGAGGGGACAGAAGGGACTGAAGCTTTCTTT. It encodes CASSQEGTEGTEAFF.

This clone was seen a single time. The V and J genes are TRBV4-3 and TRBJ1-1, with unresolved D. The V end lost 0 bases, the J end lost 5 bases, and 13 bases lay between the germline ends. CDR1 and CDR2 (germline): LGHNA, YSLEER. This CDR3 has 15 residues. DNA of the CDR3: TGCGCCAGCAGCCAAGAGAGGGCGAGCGGGACTGAAGCTTTCTTT. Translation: CASSQERASGTEAFF.

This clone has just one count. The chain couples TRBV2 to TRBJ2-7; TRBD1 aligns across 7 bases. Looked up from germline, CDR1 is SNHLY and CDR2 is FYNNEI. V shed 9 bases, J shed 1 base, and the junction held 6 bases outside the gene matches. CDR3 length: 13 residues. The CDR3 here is CASSQGFSYEQYF. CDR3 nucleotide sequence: TGTGCCAGTTCACAGGGGTTTTCCTACGAGCAGTACTTC.

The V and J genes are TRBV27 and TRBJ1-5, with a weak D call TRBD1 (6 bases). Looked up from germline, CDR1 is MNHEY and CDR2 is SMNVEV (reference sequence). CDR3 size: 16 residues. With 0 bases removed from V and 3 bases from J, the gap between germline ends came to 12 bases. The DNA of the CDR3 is TGTGCCAGCAGTTTATCGGGGGGGGCTTACAATCAGCCCCAGCATTTT. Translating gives CASSLSGGAYNQPQHF.

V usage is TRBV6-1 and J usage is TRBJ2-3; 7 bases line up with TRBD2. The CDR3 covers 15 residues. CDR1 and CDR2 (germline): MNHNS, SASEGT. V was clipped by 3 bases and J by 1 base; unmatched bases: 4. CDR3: CASSDGLEGTDTQYF. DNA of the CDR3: TGTGCCAGCAGTGATGGACTAGAAGGCACAGATACGCAGTATTTT.

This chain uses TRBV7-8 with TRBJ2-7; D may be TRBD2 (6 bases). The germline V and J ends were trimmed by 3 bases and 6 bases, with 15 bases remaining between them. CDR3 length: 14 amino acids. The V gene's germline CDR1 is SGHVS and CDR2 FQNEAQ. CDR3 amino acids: CASSFSGGGREQYF. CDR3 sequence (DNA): TGTGCCAGCAGCTTTTCTGGGGGAGGACGCGAGCAGTACTTC. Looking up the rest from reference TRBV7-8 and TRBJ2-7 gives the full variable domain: GAGVSQSPRYKVAKRGQDVALRCDPISGHVSLFWYQQALGQGPEFLTYFQNEAQLDKSGLPSDRFFAERPEGSVSTLKIQRTQQEDSAVYLCASSFSGGGREQYFGPGTRLTVT.

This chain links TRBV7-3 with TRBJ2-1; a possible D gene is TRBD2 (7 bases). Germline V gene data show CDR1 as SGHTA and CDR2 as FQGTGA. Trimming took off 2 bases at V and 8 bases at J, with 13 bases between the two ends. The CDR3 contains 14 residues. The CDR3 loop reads CASSLAKGGHEQFF. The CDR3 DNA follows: TGTGCCAGCAGCTTAGCTAAGGGGGGGCATGAGCAGTTCTTC.

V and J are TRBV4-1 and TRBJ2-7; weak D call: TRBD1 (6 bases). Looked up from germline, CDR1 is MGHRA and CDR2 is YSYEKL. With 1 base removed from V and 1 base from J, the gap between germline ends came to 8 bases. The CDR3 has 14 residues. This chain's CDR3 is CASSQVQGSYEQYF. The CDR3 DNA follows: TGCGCCAGCAGCCAAGTCCAGGGGTCCTACGAGCAGTACTTC.

CDR3 sequence reads: CASSVLVAGPLYGYTF. The CDR3, as DNA: TGTGCCAGCAGCGTATTGGTTGCGGGGCCTTTATATGGCTACACCTTC. V usage is TRBV9 and J usage is TRBJ1-2; D is possibly TRBD1 (5 bases). In germline, CDR1 is SGDLS, CDR2 YYNGEE. This CDR3 is 16 amino acids long. V lost 1 base and J 5 bases, leaving 18 bases between the germline ends.